This TCR beta chain was recorded in a study of T cell changes during pregnancy in multiple sclerosis. Data came from immunoSEQ multiplex PCR; TCRdb stores just in-frame clones and leaves some out. This sample yields tens of thousands of clones, of which 90% to 95% are seen a single time; roughly 0.7% belongs to the top ten. Germline CDR1 SGHRS, CDR2 YFSETQ. This CDR3 contains 15 residues. Trimming took 4 bases from V and 2 from J; bases not matched to a gene: 9. The source of this sequence is a female donor in good health, enrolled as a control in a pregnancy study. The sample was peripheral blood, taken in the third trimester of pregnancy. The chain employs TRBV5-1 and TRBJ2-7, with 7 bases matching TRBD1. The CDR3 DNA reads as TGCGCCAGCAGCGGCGACCGGGACAGAGCCTACGAGCAGTACTTC. Translated: CASSGDRDRAYEQYF. Combining the CDR3 with reference TRBV5-1 and TRBJ2-7 gives the whole variable domain KAGVTQTPRYLIKTRGQQVTLSCSPISGHRSVSWYQQTPGQGLQFLFEYFSETQRNKGNFPGRFSGRQFSNSRSEMNVSTLELGDSALYLCASSGDRDRAYEQYFGPGTRLTVT.